The 4 T cell receptor beta chains below all came from one sample that was sequenced in a study of blood T cell repertoires in COVID-19 (dated by TCRdb to 2019 to 2021). Receptor libraries were prepared by the immunoSEQ multiplex PCR assay. TCRdb obtained this table from immuneACCESS and retained in-frame rearrangements with V and J assigned. These tables miss some clones; where compared with another copy, unresolved V genes account for less than half of the shortfall, and the remainder is unexplained. In this sample the table shows under 200,000 clones, 88% of which occur a single time. 5% to 6.5% of the sample is held by the ten biggest clonotypes. The specimen was peripheral blood. The source is a man in his forties or fifties with active or convalescent COVID-19.

This clone was counted a single time. The chain carries TRBV9 and TRBJ1-2, with 9 bases aligning to TRBD1. The ends lost 6 bases at V and 5 bases at J; junction bases unmatched: 8. The CDR3 spans 14 residues. CDR1 is SGDLS and CDR2 is YYNGEE in the germline V gene. The CDR3 sequence is CASTRQGEKYGYTF. The CDR3 nucleotides read TGTGCCAGCACCCGACAGGGGGAGAAGTATGGCTACACCTTC.

This chain connects TRBV2 to TRBJ2-3; 8 bases match TRBD2. The CDR3 spans 14 residues. Germline trimming cut 6 bases from V and 3 bases from J; bases unmatched to any gene: 5. CDR1 is SNHLY and CDR2 is FYNNEI in the germline V gene. The DNA for the CDR3 is TGTGCCAGCAGATTAGCGGGAACGACAGATACGCAGTATTTT. Translation: CASRLAGTTDTQYF.

The gene calls are TRBV10-3 and TRBJ1-2, with D hard to call. CDR3 length equals 13 residues. CDR1 is ENHRY, CDR2 SYGVKD, per germline. The germline V and J ends were trimmed by 7 bases and 1 base, with 10 bases remaining between them. The CDR3 spells CAITSGGNYGYTF. The CDR3 DNA is TGTGCCATCACCTCCGGCGGTAACTATGGCTACACCTTC.

This chain uses TRBV20-1 with TRBJ1-4, with D unclear. Germline V gene data show CDR1 as DFQATT and CDR2 as SNEGSKA (reference sequence). V lost 5 bases and J 8 bases, leaving 9 bases between the germline ends. The CDR3 has 11 residues. CDR3 coding DNA: TGCAGTGCTGTGAGAGGGGAAAAACTGTTTTTT. Residues: CSAVRGEKLFF.